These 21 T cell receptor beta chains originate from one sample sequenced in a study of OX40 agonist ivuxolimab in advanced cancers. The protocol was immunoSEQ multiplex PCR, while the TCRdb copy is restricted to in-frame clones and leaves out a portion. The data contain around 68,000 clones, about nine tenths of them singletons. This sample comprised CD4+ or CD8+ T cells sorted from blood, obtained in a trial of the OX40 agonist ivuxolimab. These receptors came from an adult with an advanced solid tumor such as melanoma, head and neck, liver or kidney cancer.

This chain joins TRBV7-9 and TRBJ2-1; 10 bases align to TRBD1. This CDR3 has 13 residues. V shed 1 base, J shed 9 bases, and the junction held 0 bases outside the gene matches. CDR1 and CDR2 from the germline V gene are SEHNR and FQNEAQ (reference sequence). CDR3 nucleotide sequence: TGTGCCAGCAGCTTAGGGACAGGGGGTGAGCAGTTCTTC. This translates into CASSLGTGGEQFF.

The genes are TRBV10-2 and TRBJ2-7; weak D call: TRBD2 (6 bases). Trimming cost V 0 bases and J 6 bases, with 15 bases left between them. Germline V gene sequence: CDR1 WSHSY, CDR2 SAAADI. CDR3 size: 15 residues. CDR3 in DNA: TGCGCCAGCAGTGAGTCGACTCTGGGGGGTAGCGAGCAGTACTTC. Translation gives CASSESTLGGSEQYF.

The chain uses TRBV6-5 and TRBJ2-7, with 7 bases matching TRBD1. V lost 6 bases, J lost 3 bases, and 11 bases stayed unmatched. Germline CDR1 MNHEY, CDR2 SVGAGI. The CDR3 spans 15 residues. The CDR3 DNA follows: TGTGCCAGCAGGACCGCCGGGACAGAGGGCTACGAGCAGTACTTC. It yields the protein CASRTAGTEGYEQYF.

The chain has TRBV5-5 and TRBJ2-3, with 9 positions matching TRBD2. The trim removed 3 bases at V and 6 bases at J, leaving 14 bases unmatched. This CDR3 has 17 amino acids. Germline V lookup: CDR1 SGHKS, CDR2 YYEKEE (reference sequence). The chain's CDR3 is CASSSYSGGQDKDTQYF. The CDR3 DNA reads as TGTGCCAGCAGCTCTTATAGCGGGGGCCAGGATAAGGATACGCAGTATTTT.

DNA for the CDR3: TGTGCCAGCAGATTCGGCGAAGACTATGGCTACACCTTC. This encodes CASRFGEDYGYTF. The chain couples TRBV6-1 to TRBJ1-2; D is unresolved. Germline CDR1 MNHNS, CDR2 SASEGT. The CDR3 sequence is 13 residues long. The germline V and J ends were trimmed by 6 bases and 3 bases, with 11 bases remaining between them.

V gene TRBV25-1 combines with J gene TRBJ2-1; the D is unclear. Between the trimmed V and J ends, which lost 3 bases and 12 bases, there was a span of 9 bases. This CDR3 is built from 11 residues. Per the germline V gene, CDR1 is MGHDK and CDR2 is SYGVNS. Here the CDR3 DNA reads TGTGCCAGCAGTGACGTGAAATCGCAGTTCTTC. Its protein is CASSDVKSQFF.

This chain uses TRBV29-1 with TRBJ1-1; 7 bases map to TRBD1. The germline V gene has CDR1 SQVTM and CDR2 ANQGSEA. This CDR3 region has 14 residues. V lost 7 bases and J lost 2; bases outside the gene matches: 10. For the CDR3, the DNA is TGCAGCGGCAGACAGGGCCACTTAAACACTGAAGCTTTCTTT. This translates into CSGRQGHLNTEAFF.

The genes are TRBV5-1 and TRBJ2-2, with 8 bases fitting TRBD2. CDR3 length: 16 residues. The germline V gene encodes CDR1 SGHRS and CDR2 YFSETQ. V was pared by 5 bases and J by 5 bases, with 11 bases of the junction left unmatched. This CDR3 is CASRISGGPFTGELFF. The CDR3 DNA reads TGCGCCAGCAGGATCTCGGGGGGGCCGTTTACCGGGGAGCTGTTTTTT. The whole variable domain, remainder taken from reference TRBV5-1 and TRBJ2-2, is KAGVTQTPRYLIKTRGQQVTLSCSPISGHRSVSWYQQTPGQGLQFLFEYFSETQRNKGNFPGRFSGRQFSNSRSEMNVSTLELGDSALYLCASRISGGPFTGELFFGEGSRLTVL.

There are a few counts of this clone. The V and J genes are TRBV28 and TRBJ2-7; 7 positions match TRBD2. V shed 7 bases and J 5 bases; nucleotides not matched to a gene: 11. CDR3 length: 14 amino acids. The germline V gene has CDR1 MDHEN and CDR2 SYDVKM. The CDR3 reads CASTALALFDEQYF. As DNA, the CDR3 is TGTGCCAGCACCGCACTAGCGCTTTTCGACGAGCAGTACTTC.

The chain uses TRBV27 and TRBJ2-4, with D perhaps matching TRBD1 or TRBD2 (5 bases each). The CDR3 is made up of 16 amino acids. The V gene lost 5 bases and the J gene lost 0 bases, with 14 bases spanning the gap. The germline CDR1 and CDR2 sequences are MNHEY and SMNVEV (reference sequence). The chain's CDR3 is CASSGTDFIAKNIQYF. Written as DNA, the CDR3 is TGTGCCAGCAGTGGGACGGATTTCATAGCCAAAAACATTCAGTACTTC.

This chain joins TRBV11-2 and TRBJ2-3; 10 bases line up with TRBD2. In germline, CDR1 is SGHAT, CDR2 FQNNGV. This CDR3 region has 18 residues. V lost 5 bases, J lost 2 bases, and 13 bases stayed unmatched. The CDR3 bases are TGTGCCAGCAGCCCCGAAGGCCTACTAGCGGGGTACACAGATACGCAGTATTTT. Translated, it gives CASSPEGLLAGYTDTQYF.

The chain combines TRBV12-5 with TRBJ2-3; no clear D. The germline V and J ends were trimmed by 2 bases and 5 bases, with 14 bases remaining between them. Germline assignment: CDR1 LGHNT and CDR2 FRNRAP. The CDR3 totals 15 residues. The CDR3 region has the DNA TGTGCTAGTGGTTTGTCAGGCCAGACCGGAGATACGCAGTATTTT. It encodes CASGLSGQTGDTQYF.

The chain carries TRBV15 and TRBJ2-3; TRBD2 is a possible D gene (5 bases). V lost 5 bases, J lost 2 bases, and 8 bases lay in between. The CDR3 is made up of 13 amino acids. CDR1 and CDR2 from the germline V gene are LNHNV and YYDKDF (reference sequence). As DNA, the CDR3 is TGTGCCACCAGCGGCGGGTCCACAGATACGCAGTATTTT. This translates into CATSGGSTDTQYF.

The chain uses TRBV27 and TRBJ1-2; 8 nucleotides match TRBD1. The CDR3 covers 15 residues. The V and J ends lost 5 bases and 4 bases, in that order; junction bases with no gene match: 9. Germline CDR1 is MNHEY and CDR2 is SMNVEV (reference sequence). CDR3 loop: CASSDRDRSGYGYTF. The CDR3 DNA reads TGTGCCAGCAGTGACCGGGACAGGTCTGGCTATGGCTACACCTTC.

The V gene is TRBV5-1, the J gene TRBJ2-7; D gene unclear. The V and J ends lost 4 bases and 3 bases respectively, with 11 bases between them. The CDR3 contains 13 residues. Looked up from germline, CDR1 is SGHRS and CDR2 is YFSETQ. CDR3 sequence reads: CASSVAAFYEQYF. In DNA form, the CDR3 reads TGCGCCAGCAGCGTGGCAGCCTTCTACGAGCAGTACTTC.

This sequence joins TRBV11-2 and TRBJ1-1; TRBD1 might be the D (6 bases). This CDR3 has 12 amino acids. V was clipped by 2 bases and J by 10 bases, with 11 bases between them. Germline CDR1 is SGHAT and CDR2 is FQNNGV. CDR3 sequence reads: CASSLSGQPAFF. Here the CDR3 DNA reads TGTGCCAGCAGCTTATCCGGACAGCCAGCTTTCTTT.

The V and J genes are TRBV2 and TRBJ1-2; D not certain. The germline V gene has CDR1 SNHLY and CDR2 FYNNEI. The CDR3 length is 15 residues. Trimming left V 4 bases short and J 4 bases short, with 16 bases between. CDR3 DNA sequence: TGTGCCAGCAGTGGGTGGGCCGACGGCACCTATGGCTACACCTTC. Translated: CASSGWADGTYGYTF.

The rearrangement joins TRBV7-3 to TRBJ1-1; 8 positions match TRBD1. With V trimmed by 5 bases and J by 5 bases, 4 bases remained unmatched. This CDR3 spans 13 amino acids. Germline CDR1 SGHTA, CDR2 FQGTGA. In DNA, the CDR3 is TGTGCCAGCAGCATGGACAGGGAAACTGAAGCTTTCTTT. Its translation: CASSMDRETEAFF.

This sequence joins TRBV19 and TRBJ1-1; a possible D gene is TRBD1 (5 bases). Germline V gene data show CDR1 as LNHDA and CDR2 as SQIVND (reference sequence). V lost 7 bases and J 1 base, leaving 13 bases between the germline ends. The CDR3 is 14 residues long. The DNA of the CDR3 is TGTGCCAGTAATACGGGACGGGGGAACACTGAAGCTTTCTTT. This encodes CASNTGRGNTEAFF.

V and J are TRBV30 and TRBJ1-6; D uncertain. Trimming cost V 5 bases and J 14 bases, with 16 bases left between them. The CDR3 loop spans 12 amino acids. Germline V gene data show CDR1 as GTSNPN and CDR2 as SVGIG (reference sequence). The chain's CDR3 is CAWGGRARSLHF. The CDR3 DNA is TGTGCCTGGGGCGGGCGGGCAAGATCCCTCCACTTT.

The CDR3: CASSLGPGNYGYTF. The CDR3 nucleotides are TGTGCCAGCAGCTTAGGCCCGGGGAACTATGGCTACACCTTC. The chain employs TRBV7-2 and TRBJ1-2; D uncertain. CDR1 and CDR2 from the germline V gene are SGHTA and FQGNSA. Trimming shortened V by 1 base and J by 2 bases, and 8 bases separated the two germline ends. The CDR3 consists of 14 residues.